These 2 T cell receptor beta chains were sequenced from one sample in a study of blood T cell repertoires in COVID-19. Assay used: immunoSEQ multiplex PCR; TCRdb lists only in-frame clones, some missing. The sample holds 150,000 to 200,000 clones, 88% seen once. The sequencing sample was made of peripheral blood. The receptors stem from a human donor in a cohort sampled during active COVID-19.

The rearrangement links TRBV5-4 to TRBJ2-2, with D maybe TRBD2 (5 bases). Germline assignment: CDR1 SGHNT and CDR2 YYREEE (reference sequence). This CDR3 spans 14 amino acids. V lost 2 bases to trimming and J lost 4 bases, with 9 bases between them. For the CDR3, the DNA is TGTGCCAGCAGCTTCCGGAGCGGCACCGGGGAGCTGTTTTTT. Translated: CASSFRSGTGELFF.

As regards this clone: The junction differs from germline at one of its ends, possibly a read error. The chain couples TRBV12-3 or TRBV12-4 to TRBJ1-2; D remains unclear. The CDR3 has 13 residues. CDR3 region: CASSLKLVASPAF. The CDR3 bases are TGTGCCAGCAGTTTAAAGTTAGTAGCCTCTCCGGCCTTC.